This entry concerns a single TCR beta chain. Its antigen remains unidentified. Its ends do not fully match the called genes, so a read error is possible. The table came from immunoSEQ multiplex PCR; TCRdb's copy has only in-frame clones and leaves some out. The data contain roughly 14,000 clones, about four fifths of them singletons. The source of the sample is a study of OX40 agonist ivuxolimab in advanced cancers. This CDR3 contains 14 residues. Germline loops: CDR1 SQVTM, CDR2 ANQGSEA. General study points: Clonal expansion by week 6 occurred in CD4+ and CD8+ blood T cells (at 0.1 to 3.0 mg/kg).

This chain connects TRBV29-1 to TRBJ2-2; 9 nucleotides align to TRBD2. Sequenced here: CD4+ or CD8+ T cells sorted from blood, sampled in a trial of the OX40 agonist ivuxolimab. The source of this sequence is an adult with an advanced solid tumor such as melanoma, head and neck, liver or kidney cancer. CDR3 DNA: TGCAGCATTGAGACTAGCGGGAACACCGGGGAGCTGTTTTTT. Amino acid sequence: CSIETSGNTGELFF.